These 18 T cell receptor beta chains came from one sample sequenced in a study of shared clonotypes between healthy human individuals. Clones were sequenced by immunoSEQ multiplex PCR, and TCRdb holds only the in-frame ones, with some missing. The table shows over a million clones, with around 97% occurring only once. The sample was naive CD4+ T cells sorted from blood. Subset given: CD45RA+ positively selected. These receptors were collected from a man under 40 in good health.

The rearrangement joins TRBV10-2 to TRBJ2-5; maybe TRBD2 (7 bases). Per germline, CDR1 WSHSY and CDR2 SAAADI. This CDR3 has 14 residues. Between the trimmed V and J ends, which lost 3 bases and 2 bases, there was a span of 10 bases. CDR3 sequence reads: CASSEKGGQETQYF. CDR3 nucleotides: TGCGCCAGCAGTGAAAAGGGGGGGCAAGAGACCCAGTACTTC.

V usage is TRBV28 and J usage is TRBJ2-7; 7 bases fit TRBD1. Germline V CDR1 and CDR2: MDHEN, SYDVKM. The CDR3 totals 15 residues. J gave up 3 bases and V 5 bases, and 10 bases lay outside the gene matches. CDR3 in amino acids: CASSPFRTGVYEQYF. The CDR3 bases are TGTGCCAGCAGTCCGTTTCGGACAGGAGTCTACGAGCAGTACTTC.

This chain connects TRBV7-9 to TRBJ1-5, with 7 positions matching TRBD1. Per germline, CDR1 SEHNR and CDR2 FQNEAQ (reference sequence). Trimming at V came to 3 bases and at J to 3 bases, leaving 14 bases not matched to a gene. CDR3 length: 18 amino acids. CDR3 bases: TGTGCCAGCAGCTTTGTCCCCCTAGGACAGGCGAACAATCAGCCCCAGCATTTT. This gives the protein CASSFVPLGQANNQPQHF. The full variable domain, its missing parts supplied by reference TRBV7-9 and TRBJ1-5, is DTGVSQNPRHKITKRGQNVTFRCDPISEHNRLYWYRQTLGQGPEFLTYFQNEAQLEKSRLLSDRFSAERPKGSFSTLEIQRTEQGDSAMYLCASSFVPLGQANNQPQHFGDGTRLSIL.

V is TRBV6-5 and J is TRBJ2-1; 7 bases align to TRBD1. The trim removed 5 bases at V and 8 bases at J, leaving 12 bases unmatched. CDR3 length: 15 residues. Germline CDR1 is MNHEY and CDR2 is SVGAGI. CDR3 amino acids: CASSKLKTGRHEQFF. CDR3 DNA: TGTGCCAGCAGTAAATTAAAGACAGGGCGGCATGAGCAGTTCTTC.

This clone was recorded only once. V gene TRBV25-1 combines with J gene TRBJ2-7; a possible D gene is TRBD1 (6 bases). Trimming stripped 4 bases from V and 0 bases from J, with 16 bases between. The CDR3 is 16 residues long. In germline, CDR1 is MGHDK, CDR2 SYGVNS. This chain's CDR3 is CASSVMTGSSSYEQYF. CDR3 DNA: TGTGCCAGCAGTGTTATGACAGGATCGAGCTCCTACGAGCAGTACTTC.

The chain uses TRBV10-3 and TRBJ2-7; 15 bases fit TRBD2. J was trimmed by 4 bases and V by 0 bases; bases with no gene match: 7. Germline-derived CDR1 and CDR2 are ENHRY and SYGVKD. The CDR3 extends over 18 amino acids. DNA for the CDR3: TGTGCCATCAGTGAGTCCAAAGCCGGGACTAGCGGGAGGTACGAGCAGTACTTC. It codes for CAISESKAGTSGRYEQYF.

The gene calls are TRBV6-1 and TRBJ2-2; 12 nucleotides agree with TRBD2. Trimming took 3 bases from V and 6 from J; bases not matched to a gene: 2. CDR1 is MNHNS and CDR2 is SASEGT in the germline V gene. This CDR3 has 15 residues. This CDR3 reads CASSETSGSAGELFF. DNA of the CDR3: TGTGCCAGCAGTGAGACTAGCGGGAGTGCCGGGGAGCTGTTTTTT.

V gene TRBV5-5 combines with J gene TRBJ1-1; a possible D gene is TRBD1 (5 bases). The germline V gene has CDR1 SGHKS and CDR2 YYEKEE (reference sequence). The CDR3 covers 11 residues. The V gene lost 4 bases and the J gene lost 6 bases, with 7 bases spanning the gap. CDR3 residues: CASSGAAEAFF. CDR3 coding DNA: TGTGCCAGCAGCGGGGCGGCTGAAGCTTTCTTT.

The rearrangement joins TRBV18 to TRBJ2-5; TRBD1 agrees at 9 bases. The germline gives CDR1 KGHSH, CDR2 LQKENI. The CDR3 sequence is 15 residues long. The V segment lost 4 bases and the J segment 3 bases; nucleotides outside the gene matches: 6. The CDR3 DNA reads as TGTGCCAGCTCACGCACAGGGGGCGCGGAAGAGACCCAGTACTTC. Protein sequence: CASSRTGGAEETQYF.

This rearrangement joins TRBV5-4 to TRBJ1-1; the match to TRBD1 covers 8 bases. V was clipped by 0 bases and J by 4 bases; unmatched bases: 8. Germline CDR1 reads SGHNT; CDR2 reads YYREEE (reference sequence). This CDR3 has 16 amino acids. The CDR3 DNA is TGTGCCAGCAGCTTGGGTGGACAGGGTTCGGGCACTGAAGCTTTCTTT. Amino acid sequence: CASSLGGQGSGTEAFF.

The chain employs TRBV6-5 and TRBJ2-5; D not resolved. The germline gives CDR1 MNHEY, CDR2 SVGAGI. The V end lost 5 bases, the J end lost 7 bases, and 17 bases lay between the germline ends. The CDR3 consists of 14 residues. Written as DNA, the CDR3 is TGTGCCAGCAGTGTCGGGCCGCCTTCCTTGACCCAGTACTTC. This codes for CASSVGPPSLTQYF.

The CDR3 DNA is TGTGCCAGTAGTATAGCGGGACAGCAACCCTACGAGCAGTACTTC. It encodes CASSIAGQQPYEQYF. V and J are TRBV19 and TRBJ2-7; 7 bases map to TRBD1. Per the germline V gene, CDR1 is LNHDA and CDR2 is SQIVND (reference sequence). The CDR3 sequence is 15 residues long. J was trimmed by 2 bases and V by 1 base; bases with no gene match: 5.

This clone was observed a single time. The chain combines TRBV5-1 with TRBJ2-3, with 7 nucleotides matching TRBD1. CDR1 is SGHRS, CDR2 YFSETQ, per germline. The CDR3 is 16 amino acids. The junction had 6 bases not matched to a gene; V was cut back by 2 bases and J by 0 bases. The CDR3, as DNA: TGCGCCAGCAGCTTCAGGACAGGTCCTAGCACAGATACGCAGTATTTT. This translates into CASSFRTGPSTDTQYF.

This clone appeared once. The rearrangement joins TRBV5-1 to TRBJ1-3, with unresolved D. The germline V gene has CDR1 SGHRS and CDR2 YFSETQ. The CDR3 is 14 amino acids. V was pared by 5 bases and J by 2 bases, with 11 bases between. CDR3 coding DNA: TGCGCCAGCAGTTTGACATTAACTGGAAACACCATATATTTT. It is translated as CASSLTLTGNTIYF.

The rearrangement joins TRBV5-1 to TRBJ2-5, with 7 positions matching TRBD2. The junction had 5 bases not matched to a gene; V was cut back by 0 bases and J by 3 bases. The CDR3 totals 15 residues. From germline, CDR1 is SGHRS and CDR2 YFSETQ. The CDR3 loop is CASSLAGTTEETQYF. The CDR3 DNA reads TGCGCCAGCAGCTTGGCTGGGACTACCGAAGAGACCCAGTACTTC. Filled out from reference TRBV5-1 and TRBJ2-5, the complete variable domain reads KAGVTQTPRYLIKTRGQQVTLSCSPISGHRSVSWYQQTPGQGLQFLFEYFSETQRNKGNFPGRFSGRQFSNSRSEMNVSTLELGDSALYLCASSLAGTTEETQYFGPGTRLLVL.

This chain joins TRBV29-1 and TRBJ2-7; possible D gene TRBD1, 6 bases. The CDR3 length is 12 residues. From germline, CDR1 is SQVTM and CDR2 ANQGSEA. The germline V and J ends were trimmed by 4 bases and 3 bases, with 10 bases remaining between them. The CDR3 spells CSVGQAVYEQYF. The CDR3 coding sequence is TGCAGCGTTGGACAGGCAGTCTACGAGCAGTACTTC.

The gene calls are TRBV5-4 and TRBJ1-1, with 7 bases fitting TRBD1. This CDR3 is 15 amino acids long. J lost 1 base, V lost 6 bases, and 9 bases had no gene match. Germline CDR1 is SGHNT and CDR2 is YYREEE (reference sequence). CDR3 in amino acids: CASNPSTGPNTEAFF. DNA of the CDR3: TGTGCCAGCAACCCCTCGACAGGGCCGAACACTGAAGCTTTCTTT.

V and J are TRBV14 and TRBJ2-7; D call uncertain. The CDR3 sequence is 17 residues long. Trimming took off 2 bases at V and 5 bases at J, with 22 bases between the two ends. The germline V gene encodes CDR1 SGHDN and CDR2 FVKESK. For the CDR3, the DNA is TGTGCCAGCAGCCAACTTCCCTCCCCGAAAAGTACAGACGAGCAGTACTTC. Amino acid sequence: CASSQLPSPKSTDEQYF.